This entry lists 30 T cell receptor beta chains sequenced from one sample in a study of radiotherapy plus CTLA-4 blockade in lung cancer. Sequencing was performed with immunoSEQ multiplex PCR; in TCRdb, only in-frame clones are kept and a portion is missing. The table records roughly 98,000 clones, approximately 82% of them present only once. Source: peripheral blood, taken from a patient treated with radiotherapy plus ipilimumab. These receptors came from a human donor with non-small cell lung cancer that progressed on radiotherapy plus ipilimumab.

The gene calls are TRBV19 and TRBJ1-1; D is possibly TRBD1 (5 bases). Per germline, CDR1 LNHDA and CDR2 SQIVND (reference sequence). V was pared by 3 bases and J by 11 bases, with 16 bases between. This CDR3 contains 13 residues. The CDR3 DNA reads TGTGCCAGTAGTATCCAGCATTCGGGGGTCGCTTTCTTT. As protein: CASSIQHSGVAFF.

The V call is TRBV2, the J call TRBJ2-3; TRBD2 matches 13 bases. J gave up 6 bases and V 6 bases, and 9 bases lay outside the gene matches. This CDR3 has 16 amino acids. From germline, CDR1 is SNHLY and CDR2 FYNNEI. The CDR3 here is CASRSGLAGPGDTQYF. The DNA of the CDR3 is TGTGCCAGCAGATCGGGACTAGCGGGGCCCGGGGATACGCAGTATTTT.

This chain links TRBV9 with TRBJ1-3; 8 nucleotides align to TRBD1. V was clipped by 4 bases and J by 2 bases; unmatched bases: 11. This CDR3 is 17 amino acids long. The germline gives CDR1 SGDLS, CDR2 YYNGEE. The CDR3 sequence: CASSPLWATGAGNTIYF. The CDR3 coding sequence is TGTGCCAGCAGCCCACTCTGGGCGACAGGGGCTGGAAACACCATATATTTT.

This clone appeared a few times. The CDR3 here is CASSPPERVGGYTF. DNA for the CDR3: TGTGCCAGCTCACCTCCGGAGAGGGTGGGCGGCTACACCTTC. The J gene is TRBJ1-2, the V gene TRBV18, with unresolved D. Germline lookup yields CDR1 KGHSH and CDR2 LQKENI. CDR3 length equals 14 residues. Between the trimmed V and J ends, which lost 3 bases and 8 bases, there was a span of 16 bases. The full variable domain, its missing parts supplied by reference TRBV18 and TRBJ1-2, is NAGVMQNPRHLVRRRGQEARLRCSPMKGHSHVYWYRQLPEEGLKFMVYLQKENIIDESGMPKERFSAEFPKEGPSILRIQQVVRGDSAAYFCASSPPERVGGYTFGSGTRLTVV.

This rearrangement joins TRBV6-6 to TRBJ1-1, with TRBD1 matching over 8 bases. The CDR3 has 13 amino acids. Germline V gives CDR1 MNHNY, CDR2 SVGAGI (reference sequence). Losses at the gene ends were 6 bases for V and 4 bases for J; bases not matched to a gene: 4. CDR3 sequence: CASSLGQGTEAFF. The CDR3 DNA follows: TGTGCCAGCAGCCTTGGACAGGGCACTGAAGCTTTCTTT.

The chain joins TRBV19 to TRBJ1-1; 10 nucleotides agree with TRBD1. This CDR3 comprises 16 residues. Looked up from germline, CDR1 is LNHDA and CDR2 is SQIVND (reference sequence). The ends lost 4 bases at V and 5 bases at J; junction bases unmatched: 10. The CDR3 sequence: CASSNGGDRGWTEAFF. DNA for the CDR3: TGTGCCAGTAGTAATGGAGGGGACAGGGGTTGGACTGAAGCTTTCTTT.

This clone was observed a single time. The CDR3 sequence is CSVALASLDTGELFF. CDR3 DNA: TGCAGCGTTGCGCTAGCAAGTCTTGACACCGGGGAGCTGTTTTTT. The chain combines TRBV29-1 with TRBJ2-2, with D maybe TRBD2 (5 bases). There are 15 residues in the CDR3. Trimming left V 4 bases short and J 3 bases short, with 15 bases between. CDR1 SQVTM and CDR2 ANQGSEA come from the germline V gene.

CDR3 sequence (DNA): TGTGCCAGCAGCGTAGCGGGGACAGGGTCCACTGAAGCTTTCTTT. It codes for CASSVAGTGSTEAFF. The chain carries TRBV9 and TRBJ1-1; 9 bases fit TRBD1. J lost 4 bases, V lost 0 bases, and 4 bases had no gene match. Germline V gene data show CDR1 as SGDLS and CDR2 as YYNGEE. This CDR3 is 15 amino acids long.

The chain has TRBV11-3 and TRBJ1-1, with TRBD1 matching 7 bases. The germline V gene has CDR1 SGHNT and CDR2 YENEEA. The CDR3 loop spans 13 amino acids. Trimming at V came to 3 bases and at J to 6 bases, leaving 4 bases not matched to a gene. CDR3 in amino acids: CASSLDRLAEAFF. CDR3 DNA: TGTGCCAGCAGCTTGGACAGGCTAGCTGAAGCTTTCTTT.

The gene calls are TRBV19 and TRBJ1-5; 7 bases map to TRBD1. Germline V gives CDR1 LNHDA, CDR2 SQIVND (reference sequence). This CDR3 spans 15 amino acids. V lost 10 bases, J lost 0 bases, and 9 bases stayed unmatched. The CDR3 loop reads CATQTGSASNQPQHF. CDR3 sequence (DNA): TGTGCCACCCAGACAGGGTCGGCTAGCAATCAGCCCCAGCATTTT.

This rearrangement joins TRBV2 to TRBJ2-2, with 12 bases lining up with TRBD2. This CDR3 comprises 15 residues. Germline CDR1 SNHLY, CDR2 FYNNEI. J lost 8 bases, V lost 7 bases, and 8 bases had no gene match. DNA of the CDR3: TGTGCCAGCAAGCTAGCGGGAGGGCCAAGTGGGGAGCTGTTTTTT. Translated, it gives CASKLAGGPSGELFF.

This clone was seen only a few times. This chain links TRBV6-1 with TRBJ2-7; D not resolved. Germline CDR1 reads MNHNS; CDR2 reads SASEGT. The V gene lost 4 bases and the J gene lost 0 bases, with 4 bases spanning the gap. The CDR3 runs 12 residues. As DNA, the CDR3 is TGTGCCAGCAGTGTCCACTCCTACGAGCAGTACTTC. This codes for CASSVHSYEQYF.

The chain links TRBV29-1 to TRBJ2-5; TRBD2 matches at 8 bases. The CDR3 is 13 residues long. From germline, CDR1 is SQVTM and CDR2 ANQGSEA. V was pared by 3 bases and J by 5 bases, with 5 bases of the junction left unmatched. This chain's CDR3 is CSVEPGGVETQYF. The CDR3 coding sequence is TGCAGCGTTGAGCCGGGGGGGGTGGAGACCCAGTACTTC.

The chain has TRBV4-3 and TRBJ2-2; 9 bases are a match to TRBD1. V gave up 4 bases and J gave up 4 bases; unmatched junction bases: 4. The CDR3 spans 15 residues. Germline V gene sequence: CDR1 LGHNA, CDR2 YSLEER. The CDR3 loop is CASSRDRAVTGELFF. CDR3 nucleotides: TGCGCCAGCAGCCGGGACAGGGCAGTCACCGGGGAGCTGTTTTTT.

The chain couples TRBV10-3 to TRBJ1-2, with TRBD1 matching 9 bases. Per the germline V gene, CDR1 is ENHRY and CDR2 is SYGVKD. The CDR3 length is 15 residues. Trimming cost V 6 bases and J 2 bases; bases outside gene matches: 7. The DNA of the CDR3 is TGTGCCATCAGAACTAACAGGGGGCAGAACTATGGCTACACCTTC. Protein product: CAIRTNRGQNYGYTF.

This clone was seen a few times. The chain combines TRBV14 with TRBJ1-4; a possible D gene is TRBD1 (6 bases). Germline CDR1 reads SGHDN; CDR2 reads FVKESK. The CDR3 is made up of 14 amino acids. Trimming took off 2 bases at V and 12 bases at J, with 16 bases between the two ends. CDR3 in amino acids: CASSQWDIAGQLFF. In DNA form, the CDR3 reads TGTGCCAGCAGCCAATGGGACATTGCCGGTCAACTGTTTTTT.

The chain joins TRBV28 to TRBJ2-3; D remains ambiguous. This CDR3 is 14 amino acids long. Trimming stripped 2 bases from V and 2 bases from J, with 8 bases between. Germline CDR1 and CDR2: MDHEN and SYDVKM. CDR3 nucleotides: TGTGCCAGCAGTTTAACTGGCCCCACAGATACGCAGTATTTT. It is translated as CASSLTGPTDTQYF. Filled out from reference TRBV28 and TRBJ2-3, the complete variable domain reads DVKVTQSSRYLVKRTGEKVFLECVQDMDHENMFWYRQDPGLGLRLIYFSYDVKMKEKGDIPEGYSVSREKKERFSLILESASTNQTSMYLCASSLTGPTDTQYFGPGTRLTVL.

The chain links TRBV28 to TRBJ2-7; 7 nucleotides match TRBD2. From germline, CDR1 is MDHEN and CDR2 SYDVKM. Trimming at V came to 6 bases and at J to 7 bases, leaving 15 bases not matched to a gene. The CDR3 runs to 15 residues. The CDR3: CASSPPARGREEQYF. The CDR3 nucleotides read TGTGCCAGCAGCCCCCCGGCAAGAGGGCGGGAGGAGCAGTACTTC.

V gene TRBV6-1 combines with J gene TRBJ1-2, with 10 bases aligning to TRBD1. CDR1 and CDR2 (germline): MNHNS, SASEGT. This CDR3 spans 15 amino acids. After removal of 3 bases from V and 4 bases from J, the junction contained 5 bases not matched to a gene. The CDR3 here is CASSDDRGLFYGYTF. CDR3 sequence (DNA): TGTGCCAGCAGTGACGACAGGGGGCTGTTCTATGGCTACACCTTC.

The table lists this clone with a count of one. V gene TRBV2 combines with J gene TRBJ2-1; D gene unclear. The CDR3 is 13 amino acids. V was cut by 7 bases and J by 2 bases, with 9 bases left in between. Germline CDR1 reads SNHLY; CDR2 reads FYNNEI. The CDR3 bases are TGTGCCAGCACACTCCCCCCCTACAATGAGCAGTTCTTC. Its translation: CASTLPPYNEQFF.

This chain joins TRBV4-3 and TRBJ2-4; D unclear. The CDR3 runs to 14 residues. The V end lost 1 base, the J end lost 7 bases, and 11 bases lay between the germline ends. Germline CDR1 is LGHNA and CDR2 is YSLEER. The CDR3 spells CASSQGITGNIQYF. The CDR3 coding sequence is TGCGCCAGCAGCCAAGGCATAACTGGGAACATTCAGTACTTC.

Regarding this clone: At one end, the junction sequence differs from germline, possibly due to a read error. J is TRBJ2-2 and V is TRBV10-3, with TRBD1 matching 9 bases. CDR1 and CDR2 from the germline V gene are ENHRY and SYGVKD. CDR3 size: 16 residues. The CDR3 DNA follows: TGTGCCATCAGCAAGGCACAGGGGGCGAACACCGGGGAGCCGTTTTTT. Encoded protein: CAISKAQGANTGEPFF.

The chain links TRBV2 to TRBJ2-2; TRBD1 might be the D (6 bases). In germline, CDR1 is SNHLY, CDR2 FYNNEI. V lost 6 bases, J lost 6 bases, and 11 bases lay in between. The CDR3 has 13 amino acids. This CDR3 reads CASRIQGAGELFF. In nucleotides, the CDR3 is TGTGCCAGCAGGATACAGGGAGCCGGGGAGCTGTTTTTT.

The chain recombines TRBV4-1 with TRBJ2-1; TRBD1 is a possible D gene (6 bases). Trimming shortened V by 4 bases and J by 2 bases, and 6 bases separated the two germline ends. The germline V gene encodes CDR1 MGHRA and CDR2 YSYEKL. CDR3 length equals 13 residues. The CDR3 DNA sequence: TGCGCCAGCAGCCGGACAGCCTACAATGAGCAGTTCTTC. Protein: CASSRTAYNEQFF.

This clone was counted once. The chain carries TRBV30 and TRBJ1-5; D unresolved. Trimming took off 3 bases at V and 0 bases at J, with 6 bases between the two ends. Germline V gives CDR1 GTSNPN, CDR2 SVGIG (reference sequence). This CDR3 has 13 residues. CDR3 nucleotides: TGTGCCTGGAGCCGAATTAGCAATCAGCCCCAGCATTTT. Protein: CAWSRISNQPQHF.

Notes on this clone: Compared with germline, one end of the junction differs, possibly owing to a read error. The chain carries TRBV7-7 and TRBJ1-3; 8 bases agree with TRBD1. CDR1 is SSHAT, CDR2 FNYEAQ, per germline (reference sequence). This CDR3 has 16 amino acids. The CDR3 coding sequence is TGTGCTAGCAGCGCAGGGACAGGTTTTCTAGGAAACACCATATATTTT. Protein sequence: CASSAGTGFLGNTIYF.

The rearrangement joins TRBV30 to TRBJ2-7; D unclear. This CDR3 is built from 14 residues. Germline V gene sequence: CDR1 GTSNPN, CDR2 SVGIG (reference sequence). V was pared by 2 bases and J by 2 bases, with 13 bases between. In DNA form, the CDR3 reads TGTGCCTGGAGTAGTGGGCAGGCCCCCTACGAGCAGTACTTC. This translates into CAWSSGQAPYEQYF.

The chain couples TRBV7-8 to TRBJ1-6, with no clear D. This CDR3 contains 13 residues. Germline CDR1 is SGHVS and CDR2 is FQNEAQ. Trimming shortened V by 5 bases and J by 7 bases, and 9 bases separated the two germline ends. This CDR3 reads CASSLGSNSPLHF. The CDR3 bases are TGTGCCAGCAGCCTGGGGTCCAATTCACCCCTCCACTTT.

This chain connects TRBV28 to TRBJ1-1, with TRBD1 matching 9 bases. The V gene end was trimmed by 7 bases and the J gene end by 5 bases; junction bases not matched to a gene: 8. Germline V gives CDR1 MDHEN, CDR2 SYDVKM. The CDR3 is 14 residues long. The chain's CDR3 is CASIKGQGRTEAFF. CDR3 nucleotides: TGTGCCAGCATTAAGGGACAGGGCAGAACTGAAGCTTTCTTT.

This chain uses TRBV6-5 with TRBJ1-2, with 7 positions matching TRBD1. The CDR3 is 12 residues long. J gave up 6 bases and V 5 bases, and 3 bases lay outside the gene matches. Germline CDR1 MNHEY, CDR2 SVGAGI. CDR3 protein: CASSLQGHGYTF. As DNA, the CDR3 is TGTGCCAGCAGTCTACAGGGGCATGGCTACACCTTC.